Listed here are 14 T cell receptor beta chains from one sample, sequenced in a study of cytomegalovirus exposure and HLA in healthy donors (dated by TCRdb to 2016 to 2017). Libraries were made using the immunoSEQ multiplex PCR assay. The multiplex PCR relied on a mix of 60 forward primers for TCR Vbeta segments and 13 reverse primers for TCR Jbeta segments. In TCRdb, the immuneACCESS table is reduced to in-frame sequences with V and J assigned. These tables do not hold every clone; where another copy was compared, an unresolved V gene accounts for under half, and the others remain unexplained. The table for this sample lists about 190,000 clones. About 6.5% of the sample goes to the ten largest clones. Sequenced sample: PBMCs. The source is a man aged 30-40 years in good health and CMV-seronegative.

The gene calls are TRBV12-5 and TRBJ2-1; 13 positions agree with TRBD2. CDR3 size: 23 residues. J lost 0 bases, V lost 2 bases, and 19 bases had no gene match. The germline gives CDR1 LGHNT, CDR2 FRNRAP. The CDR3 loop reads CASGLTSPYIGTSGIRSYNEQFF. CDR3 in DNA: TGTGCTAGTGGTTTGACAAGCCCGTATATCGGGACTAGCGGGATTCGCTCCTACAATGAGCAGTTCTTC.

The chain links TRBV10-3 to TRBJ1-1; D possibly corresponds to TRBD1 (6 bases). In germline, CDR1 is ENHRY, CDR2 SYGVKD. CDR3 size: 16 residues. The V gene lost 7 bases and the J gene lost 2 bases, with 20 bases spanning the gap. The CDR3 coding sequence is TGTGCCATCAACACACCGTATTCAGGGGACAACACTGAAGCTTTCTTT. It encodes CAINTPYSGDNTEAFF.

This clone is medium-sized by frequency. This rearrangement joins TRBV25-1 to TRBJ1-2, with D perhaps TRBD1 (6 bases). The CDR3 loop spans 15 amino acids. The ends were cut back, 1 base at V and 4 bases at J, with 13 bases in the middle. Germline loops: CDR1 MGHDK, CDR2 SYGVNS. The CDR3 protein is CASSESGGSPYGYTF. The CDR3 nucleotides are TGTGCCAGCAGTGAATCTGGGGGCAGCCCCTATGGCTACACCTTC.

In DNA form, the CDR3 reads TGCGCCAGCAGCTTCCCTGGACTAGCGGGAGGGCCCGGGGAGCTGTTTTTT. Translated: CASSFPGLAGGPGELFF. J is TRBJ2-2 and V is TRBV5-1; 15 positions agree with TRBD2. Germline CDR1 and CDR2: SGHRS and YFSETQ. With 2 bases clipped from V and 6 bases from J, the junction kept 5 bases outside the gene matches. The CDR3 is 17 residues long.

The rearrangement uses TRBV30 and TRBJ2-1; 7 nucleotides align to TRBD1. The length of the CDR3 is 13 residues. With V trimmed by 4 bases and J by 6 bases, 6 bases remained unmatched. Germline V gene lookup returns CDR1 GTSNPN and CDR2 SVGIG (reference sequence). Written as DNA, the CDR3 is TGTGCCTGGATGATGGGACAGTTCAATGAGCAGTTCTTC. It codes for CAWMMGQFNEQFF.

This chain joins TRBV7-2 and TRBJ1-6; 10 bases are shared with TRBD1. Germline V gene sequence: CDR1 SGHTA, CDR2 FQGNSA. This CDR3 has 16 residues. V gave up 6 bases and J gave up 8 bases; unmatched junction bases: 10. Written as DNA, the CDR3 is TGTGCCAGCAGAAATCCGACCGGGACAGGGGATTCACCCCTCCACTTT. This codes for CASRNPTGTGDSPLHF.

The rearrangement uses TRBV4-3 and TRBJ2-1, with 11 bases matching TRBD1. CDR1 is LGHNA, CDR2 YSLEER, per germline. The CDR3 runs to 16 residues. V shed 5 bases and J 6 bases; nucleotides not matched to a gene: 9. The CDR3 bases are TGCGCCAGCAGCGCCACCCGGGACAGGGGGTTCAATGAGCAGTTCTTC. Translation: CASSATRDRGFNEQFF.

The chain links TRBV10-3 to TRBJ1-1; 9 bases align to TRBD1. The CDR3 runs 14 residues. CDR1 ENHRY and CDR2 SYGVKD come from the germline V gene. J was trimmed by 1 base and V by 8 bases; bases with no gene match: 5. CDR3 bases: TGTGCCATCGCGAGGACAGGGGCGAACACTGAAGCTTTCTTT. Encoded protein: CAIARTGANTEAFF.

The rearrangement joins TRBV29-1 to TRBJ1-2, with 7 bases aligning to TRBD1. The junction had 5 bases not matched to a gene; V was cut back by 3 bases and J by 7 bases. There are 12 residues in the CDR3. The germline gives CDR1 SQVTM, CDR2 ANQGSEA. DNA of the CDR3: TGCAGCGTTGAGGGGACAGTCACTGGCTACACCTTC. It specifies CSVEGTVTGYTF.

Here the CDR3 reads CASSQGLSSYEQYF. DNA of the CDR3: TGCGCCAGCAGCCAAGGACTATCATCGTACGAGCAGTACTTC. This rearrangement joins TRBV4-1 to TRBJ2-7; tentatively, D is TRBD2 (5 bases). Germline loops: CDR1 MGHRA, CDR2 YSYEKL. Trimming pared 1 base from V and 4 bases from J, leaving 11 bases between. The CDR3 loop spans 14 amino acids.

This chain links TRBV2 with TRBJ2-7, with 8 bases matching TRBD2. CDR1 and CDR2 (germline): SNHLY, FYNNEI. The CDR3 contains 15 residues. Unmatched junction bases numbered 11, after V lost 8 bases and J lost 2 bases. The CDR3 nucleotides read TGTGCCAGCTTACCCCTCCGGGAGGGGACCTACGAGCAGTACTTC. As protein: CASLPLREGTYEQYF.

The chain recombines TRBV19 with TRBJ2-6; 10 positions match TRBD1. From germline, CDR1 is LNHDA and CDR2 SQIVND (reference sequence). This CDR3 spans 16 amino acids. J gave up 0 bases and V 9 bases, and 5 bases lay outside the gene matches. DNA for the CDR3: TGTGCCAGCCGGACAGGGGGATCCTCTGGGGCCAACGTCCTGACTTTC. This encodes CASRTGGSSGANVLTF.

The rearrangement uses TRBV27 and TRBJ2-1, with 7 bases fitting TRBD2. Germline V CDR1 and CDR2: MNHEY, SMNVEV (reference sequence). Losses at the gene ends were 6 bases for V and 1 base for J; bases not matched to a gene: 9. This CDR3 region has 16 residues. The CDR3 region is CASSTELASSYNEQFF. As DNA, the CDR3 is TGTGCCAGCAGCACCGAACTAGCGAGTTCCTACAATGAGCAGTTCTTC.

The chain uses TRBV13 and TRBJ1-2, with D maybe TRBD1 (6 bases). From germline, CDR1 is PRHDT and CDR2 FYEKMQ (reference sequence). This CDR3 has 16 amino acids. Trimming stripped 5 bases from V and 8 bases from J, with 24 bases between. CDR3: CASSPRTAEKLRGYTF. In nucleotides, the CDR3 is TGTGCCAGCAGCCCCCGGACAGCAGAGAAACTTCGGGGCTACACCTTC.